These 4 T cell receptor beta chains were sequenced from one sample in a study of T cells expressing NK-cell markers (dated by TCRdb to 2018 to 2021). The library relied on 5' RACE. Sequencing was carried out with an Illumina HiSeq 2000. TCRdb reprocessed the sequencing reads and holds a single record per CDR3 protein sequence, with no DNA. This sample's clone table shows roughly 390,000 distinct CDR3 sequences. The ten largest clonotypes hold roughly 5.2% of the sample. Specimen: blood T cells: a sorted CD56 or NKG2C T cell subset, CD4+ or CD8+ T cells, or bulk PBMC T cells (not recorded which). These receptor sequences come from a man between 18 and 69 years old in good health.

This rearrangement joins TRBV24-1 to TRBJ2-1; there is no DNA to check the TCRdb D call of TRBD2. The CDR3 length is 14 residues. Germline assignment: CDR1 KGHDR and CDR2 SFDVKD. The CDR3 spells CATSGPSGYNEQFF.

The chain carries TRBV12-3 or TRBV12-4 and TRBJ2-3. The CDR3 covers 14 residues. This CDR3 reads CASTHTMSTDTQYF.

This chain connects TRBV7-9 to TRBJ2-7; TCRdb names TRBD2, which stays unverified in the absence of DNA. This CDR3 contains 13 residues. From germline, CDR1 is SEHNR and CDR2 FQNEAQ (reference sequence). CDR3 loop: CASRESAGKVQYF. The full variable domain, its missing parts supplied by reference TRBV7-9 and TRBJ2-7, is DTGVSQNPRHKITKRGQNVTFRCDPISEHNRLYWYRQTLGQGPEFLTYFQNEAQLEKSRLLSDRFSAERPKGSFSTLEIQRTEQGDSAMYLCASRESAGKVQYFGPGTRLTVT.

This sequence joins TRBV20-1 and TRBJ2-4; without DNA, the TCRdb call of TRBD2 cannot be checked. Germline V CDR1 and CDR2: DFQATT, SNEGSKA (reference sequence). This CDR3 region has 13 residues. This CDR3 is CSALAGAKNIQYF.